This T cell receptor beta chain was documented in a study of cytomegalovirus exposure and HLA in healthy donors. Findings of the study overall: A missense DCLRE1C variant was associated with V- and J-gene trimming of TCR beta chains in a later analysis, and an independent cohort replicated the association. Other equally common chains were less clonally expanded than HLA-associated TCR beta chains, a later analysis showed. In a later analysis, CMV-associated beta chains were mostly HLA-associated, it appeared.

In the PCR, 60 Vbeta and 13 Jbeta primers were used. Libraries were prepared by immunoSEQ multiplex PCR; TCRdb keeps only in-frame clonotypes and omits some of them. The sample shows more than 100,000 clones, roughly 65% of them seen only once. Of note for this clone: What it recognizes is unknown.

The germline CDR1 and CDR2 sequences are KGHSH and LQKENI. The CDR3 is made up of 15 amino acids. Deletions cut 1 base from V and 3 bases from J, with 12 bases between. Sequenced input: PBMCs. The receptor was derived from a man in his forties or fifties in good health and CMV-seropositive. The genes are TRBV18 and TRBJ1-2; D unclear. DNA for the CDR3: TGTGCCAGCTCACCACGGGCGGGTTGGGACTATGGCTACACCTTC. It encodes CASSPRAGWDYGYTF. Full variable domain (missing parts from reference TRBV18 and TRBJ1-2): NAGVMQNPRHLVRRRGQEARLRCSPMKGHSHVYWYRQLPEEGLKFMVYLQKENIIDESGMPKERFSAEFPKEGPSILRIQQVVRGDSAAYFCASSPRAGWDYGYTFGSGTRLTVV.